This TCR beta chain was recorded in a study of blood T cell repertoires in COVID-19. For the study at large: There were acute and convalescent COVID-19 samples, and they came from the United States, Italy and Spain.

From germline, CDR1 is LGHNA and CDR2 YNFKEQ. CDR3 length equals 16 residues. Trimming left V 1 base short and J 1 base short, with 14 bases between. Per the authors' pipeline: Reference gene primer amplification in the assay estimated nucleated cell counts. Sequencing was performed with immunoSEQ multiplex PCR; in TCRdb, only in-frame clones are kept and a portion is missing. The V and J calls and clone size come from that table; D and trimming were worked out from the DNA. The table records about 170,000 clones, about 86% of them present only once. This chain uses TRBV4-2 with TRBJ2-7; TRBD2 might be the D (6 bases). The source of this sequence is a man between 45 and 60 years old with active or convalescent COVID-19. The material sequenced was peripheral blood. The CDR3 sequence: CASSQVIAGTSYEQYF. The CDR3 region has the DNA TGTGCCAGCAGCCAAGTTATCGCGGGAACATCCTACGAGCAGTACTTC.